Below, 25 T cell receptor beta chains from the same sample are listed, as sequenced in a study of T cell responses to AZD1222 COVID-19 vaccine (dated by TCRdb to the early 2020s). The library was prepared using the immunoSEQ multiplex PCR assay. TCRdb retrieved this table from immuneACCESS and kept in-frame rearrangements only. Not all clones are present; in checked studies, unresolved V genes account for under half, and no reason is known for the remainder. The sample table contains approximately 190,000 clones; only one count was recorded for roughly 93% of them. Roughly 0.99% of the sample goes to the ten largest clones. In light of the paper, this sample's time point label describes: baseline before first vaccination. The material sequenced was peripheral blood, taken on day 0 of AZD1222 vaccination. These receptors were collected from an adult in good health.

There are a few counts of this clone. The chain couples TRBV7-8 to TRBJ2-5; D gene unclear. CDR1 is SGHVS, CDR2 FQNEAQ, per germline. This CDR3 is 12 amino acids long. Trimming shortened V by 1 base and J by 5 bases, and 5 bases separated the two germline ends. This CDR3 reads CASSLDRETQYF. In DNA, the CDR3 is TGTGCCAGCAGCTTAGATCGGGAGACCCAGTACTTC.

The gene calls are TRBV3-1 (or the pseudogene TRBV3-2) and TRBJ2-1, with D maybe TRBD1 (7 bases). This CDR3 has 14 residues. The germline CDR1 and CDR2 sequences are LGHDT and YNNKEL (reference sequence). Trimming took off 5 bases at V and 6 bases at J, with 14 bases between the two ends. CDR3 in DNA: TGTGCCAGCAGCTCTCGACAGGGAGGCAATGAGCAGTTCTTC. This translates into CASSSRQGGNEQFF.

The CDR3 is CASSPGGTQTRSGTNYGYTF. CDR3 DNA: TGTGCCAGCAGCCCTGGGGGGACTCAAACTCGAAGTGGGACTAACTATGGCTACACCTTC. V is TRBV9 and J is TRBJ1-2; the D gene is possibly TRBD1 (5 bases). Germline V gene lookup returns CDR1 SGDLS and CDR2 YYNGEE. Trimming took 4 bases from V and 0 from J, leaving 28 bases between them. CDR3 length: 20 residues. Together with reference TRBV9 and TRBJ1-2, the CDR3 gives the full variable domain: DSGVTQTPKHLITATGQRVTLRCSPRSGDLSVYWYQQSLDQGLQFLIQYYNGEERAKGNILERFSAQQFPDLHSELNLSSLELGDSALYFCASSPGGTQTRSGTNYGYTFGSGTRLTVV.

This rearrangement joins TRBV14 to TRBJ2-7; 9 nucleotides align to TRBD1. The J segment lost 3 bases and the V segment lost 4 bases, leaving 7 bases of the junction unmatched. In germline, CDR1 is SGHDN, CDR2 FVKESK. The CDR3 loop spans 15 amino acids. CDR3 sequence reads: CASSPSQGAFYEQYF. The CDR3 region has the DNA TGTGCCAGCAGCCCCTCACAGGGGGCCTTCTACGAGCAGTACTTC.

This clone was detected only a few times. V and J are TRBV7-2 and TRBJ1-2; no firm D call. This CDR3 has 15 residues. Per germline, CDR1 SGHTA and CDR2 FQGNSA. V lost 5 bases and J 4 bases, leaving 17 bases between the germline ends. The CDR3 coding sequence is TGTGCCAGCAGCCCGGGCCGGGTAGAGTTCTATGGCTACACCTTC. Translating it yields CASSPGRVEFYGYTF.

The rearrangement joins TRBV9 to TRBJ1-1, with D hard to call. Trimming left V 3 bases short and J 1 base short, with 13 bases between. The length of the CDR3 is 15 residues. Germline CDR1 and CDR2: SGDLS and YYNGEE. The DNA for the CDR3 is TGTGCCAGCAGCGCCGGAGTGCCAGGGAACACTGAAGCTTTCTTT. It translates to CASSAGVPGNTEAFF.

The V call is TRBV9, the J call TRBJ2-1; D call uncertain. Per germline, CDR1 SGDLS and CDR2 YYNGEE. V lost 1 base to trimming and J lost 7 bases, with 6 bases between them. The CDR3 totals 12 residues. The DNA for the CDR3 is TGTGCCAGCAGCGTAACCGGTAATGAGCAGTTCTTC. It specifies CASSVTGNEQFF. Looking up the rest from reference TRBV9 and TRBJ2-1 gives the full variable domain: DSGVTQTPKHLITATGQRVTLRCSPRSGDLSVYWYQQSLDQGLQFLIQYYNGEERAKGNILERFSAQQFPDLHSELNLSSLELGDSALYFCASSVTGNEQFFGPGTRLTVL.

The chain couples TRBV11-2 to TRBJ1-5, with no clear D. Per germline, CDR1 SGHAT and CDR2 FQNNGV. Trimming cost V 5 bases and J 7 bases, with 12 bases left between them. This CDR3 has 13 amino acids. The DNA of the CDR3 is TGTGCCAGCAGCCCCACTTTTCCGCAGCCCCAGCATTTT. This gives the protein CASSPTFPQPQHF.

The chain joins TRBV20-1 to TRBJ1-1; D unclear. The CDR3 runs to 10 residues. Between the trimmed V and J ends, which lost 4 bases and 10 bases, there was a span of 10 bases. In germline, CDR1 is DFQATT, CDR2 SNEGSKA (reference sequence). The CDR3 region has the DNA TGCAGTGCTACCGATAAAGGAGCTTTCTTT. This gives the protein CSATDKGAFF.

V gene TRBV20-1 combines with J gene TRBJ1-5, with no clear D. Looked up from germline, CDR1 is DFQATT and CDR2 is SNEGSKA (reference sequence). V lost 4 bases and J lost 11, with 12 bases in between. The CDR3 is made up of 11 amino acids. The CDR3 reads CSATLSEAQHF. DNA of the CDR3: TGCAGTGCTACCCTGTCCGAGGCCCAGCATTTT.

The genes are TRBV18 and TRBJ1-3; D gene ambiguous. The germline gives CDR1 KGHSH, CDR2 LQKENI. V was clipped by 3 bases and J by 4 bases, with 10 bases between them. CDR3 length equals 14 residues. CDR3 in amino acids: CASSPPVEGNTIYF. The CDR3 coding sequence is TGTGCCAGCTCACCCCCGGTGGAGGGAAACACCATATATTTT.

The chain links TRBV28 to TRBJ1-5, with unresolved D. V shed 3 bases and J shed 13 bases, with 4 bases lying between them. This CDR3 spans 9 amino acids. The germline V gene has CDR1 MDHEN and CDR2 SYDVKM. In DNA, the CDR3 is TGTGCCAGCAGTTTTCCGCAGCATTTT. Its translation is CASSFPQHF.

The chain carries TRBV6-5 and TRBJ2-7; D is possibly TRBD1 or TRBD2 (5 bases each). CDR1 is MNHEY and CDR2 is SVGAGI in the germline V gene. Between the trimmed V and J ends, which lost 0 bases and 4 bases, there was a span of 16 bases. The CDR3 contains 16 residues. The CDR3 bases are TGTGCCAGCAGTTACTCGAGGGGAAATGAGGGTTACGAGCAGTACTTC. Amino acids: CASSYSRGNEGYEQYF.

This chain links TRBV14 with TRBJ1-2; tentatively, D is TRBD1 (5 bases). The germline V and J ends were trimmed by 3 bases and 4 bases, with 9 bases remaining between them. Germline V gene sequence: CDR1 SGHDN, CDR2 FVKESK. The CDR3 length is 13 residues. In DNA, the CDR3 is TGTGCCAGCAGCCATGGTAGGGGCTATGGCTACACCTTC. As protein: CASSHGRGYGYTF.

CDR3 protein: CASSHSASYEQYF. The CDR3 nucleotides read TGCGCCAGCAGCCATAGCGCCTCCTACGAGCAGTACTTC. This chain uses TRBV5-1 with TRBJ2-7; tentative D call: TRBD2 (5 bases). CDR1 is SGHRS and CDR2 is YFSETQ in the germline V gene. Trimming stripped 4 bases from V and 0 bases from J, with 8 bases between. This CDR3 has 13 amino acids.

This clone appeared once. The chain couples TRBV5-1 to TRBJ1-1, with TRBD1 identical over 9 bases. Germline-derived CDR1 and CDR2 are SGHRS and YFSETQ. This CDR3 contains 18 residues. V was clipped by 1 base and J by 5 bases; unmatched bases: 15. The CDR3 region is CASSLRGTGTSSRTEAFF. CDR3 coding DNA: TGCGCCAGCAGCTTGAGAGGGACAGGGACTTCTTCGCGGACTGAAGCTTTCTTT. The variable domain in full, with the rest retrieved from reference TRBV5-1 and TRBJ1-1, is KAGVTQTPRYLIKTRGQQVTLSCSPISGHRSVSWYQQTPGQGLQFLFEYFSETQRNKGNFPGRFSGRQFSNSRSEMNVSTLELGDSALYLCASSLRGTGTSSRTEAFFGQGTRLTVV.

This chain uses TRBV5-4 with TRBJ2-3; TRBD2 agrees at 9 bases. Germline assignment: CDR1 SGHNT and CDR2 YYREEE (reference sequence). The CDR3 is made up of 16 amino acids. J lost 5 bases, V lost 4 bases, and 11 bases had no gene match. The CDR3 DNA is TGTGCCAGCAGCCCCCAGTTCGCGGGAGGGGTAGATACGCAGTATTTT. Amino acids: CASSPQFAGGVDTQYF. Full variable domain (missing parts from reference TRBV5-4 and TRBJ2-3): ETGVTQSPTHLIKTRGQQVTLRCSSQSGHNTVSWYQQALGQGPQFIFQYYREEENGRGNFPPRFSGLQFPNYSSELNVNALELDDSALYLCASSPQFAGGVDTQYFGPGTRLTVL.

J is TRBJ1-3 and V is TRBV2; unclear D gene. Germline CDR1 SNHLY, CDR2 FYNNEI. The CDR3 is made up of 15 amino acids. Trimming took 6 bases from V and 2 from J, leaving 14 bases between them. CDR3 DNA: TGTGCCAGCAGCCCGACTCGGCTCCCTGGAAACACCATATATTTT. Encoded protein: CASSPTRLPGNTIYF. Variable domain in full (rest from reference TRBV2 and TRBJ1-3): EPEVTQTPSHQVTQMGQEVILRCVPISNHLYFYWYRQILGQKVEFLVSFYNNEISEKSEIFDDQFSVERPDGSNFTLKIRSTKLEDSAMYFCASSPTRLPGNTIYFGEGSWLTVV.

This clone came up once. This chain uses TRBV4-1 with TRBJ1-2, with 11 positions matching TRBD1. V was clipped by 1 base and J by 9 bases; unmatched bases: 16. Germline V CDR1 and CDR2: MGHRA, YSYEKL. The CDR3 spans 18 residues. In DNA form, the CDR3 reads TGCGCCAGCAGCCAAGGGCCCTTCTCCGGGACAGGGGGGGGTCGCTACACCTTC. This encodes CASSQGPFSGTGGGRYTF.

As DNA, the CDR3 is TGTGCCAGCAGTCCAAACCGGGACAGGGGAGGTCGCGGGGAGCTGTTTTTT. Amino acids: CASSPNRDRGGRGELFF. This chain uses TRBV28 with TRBJ2-2; 10 bases line up with TRBD1. The CDR3 runs 17 residues. CDR1 MDHEN and CDR2 SYDVKM come from the germline V gene. J lost 7 bases, V lost 5 bases, and 13 bases had no gene match.

The V gene is TRBV4-2, the J gene TRBJ1-6, with no clear D. Germline assignment: CDR1 LGHNA and CDR2 YNFKEQ. V lost 5 bases and J 0 bases, leaving 5 bases between the germline ends. CDR3 length equals 14 residues. The CDR3 reads CASSSSSYNSPLHF. CDR3 DNA: TGTGCCAGCAGCTCCAGCTCCTATAATTCACCCCTCCACTTT.

CDR3 in DNA: TGTGCCAGCATTTTCGACAGACAGAATGAAAAACTGTTTTTT. This encodes CASIFDRQNEKLFF. The gene calls are TRBV2 and TRBJ1-4; tentatively, D is TRBD1 (5 bases). Looked up from germline, CDR1 is SNHLY and CDR2 is FYNNEI. The CDR3 is made up of 14 amino acids. The V end lost 7 bases, the J end lost 5 bases, and 14 bases lay between the germline ends.

The rearrangement joins TRBV19 to TRBJ1-3; D gene unclear. Trimming pared 7 bases from V and 1 base from J, leaving 8 bases between. Germline CDR1 and CDR2: LNHDA and SQIVND (reference sequence). The CDR3 covers 13 residues. Here the CDR3 reads CASTELSGNTIYF. CDR3 sequence (DNA): TGTGCCAGTACCGAGTTATCTGGAAACACCATATATTTT.

The chain uses TRBV19 and TRBJ2-5; D may be TRBD1 (5 bases). This CDR3 contains 14 residues. The V and J ends lost 3 bases and 7 bases respectively, with 15 bases between them. Germline V gene lookup returns CDR1 LNHDA and CDR2 SQIVND (reference sequence). This chain's CDR3 is CASSMGQPYRTQYF. The CDR3 DNA is TGTGCCAGTAGTATGGGGCAGCCGTATAGGACCCAGTACTTC.

This clone was counted only a few times. CDR3 residues: CASRTGYYGYTF. As DNA, the CDR3 is TGTGCCAGCAGAACAGGGTATTACGGCTACACCTTC. The chain couples TRBV7-2 to TRBJ1-2; D possibly corresponds to TRBD1 (6 bases). V was clipped by 6 bases and J by 8 bases, with 13 bases between them. The CDR3 has 12 amino acids. Germline V gives CDR1 SGHTA, CDR2 FQGNSA.